The following is a T cell receptor beta chain sequence with its context. The sample belongs to a study of blood T cell repertoires in COVID-19. TCRdb's table, derived via immunoSEQ multiplex PCR, lists solely in-frame clones and lacks some. The sample includes about 93,000 clones, about 80% seen only once; the top ten take roughly 15%. V was clipped by 5 bases and J by 3 bases; unmatched bases: 3. CDR3 size: 15 residues. From germline, CDR1 is SGHVS and CDR2 FNYEAQ. V is TRBV7-6 and J is TRBJ2-3; TRBD2 matches 12 bases. The clonotype comes from a human donor in a cohort sampled during active COVID-19. What was sequenced was peripheral blood. The CDR3 nucleotides read TGTGCCAGCAGCAAGACTAGCGGGAGTACAGATACGCAGTATTTT. Translating it yields CASSKTSGSTDTQYF.